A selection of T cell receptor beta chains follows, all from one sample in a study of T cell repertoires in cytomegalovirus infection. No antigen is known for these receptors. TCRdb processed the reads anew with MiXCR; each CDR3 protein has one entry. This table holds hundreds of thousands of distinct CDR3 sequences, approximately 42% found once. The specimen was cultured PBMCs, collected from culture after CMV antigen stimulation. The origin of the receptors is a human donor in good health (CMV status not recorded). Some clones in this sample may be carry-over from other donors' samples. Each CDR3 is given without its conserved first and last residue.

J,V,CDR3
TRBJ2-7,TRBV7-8,ASSSDRSPRYEQY
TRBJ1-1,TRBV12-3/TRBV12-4,ASSQSGRFLEAF
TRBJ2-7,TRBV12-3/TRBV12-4,ASGYSIPWEQY
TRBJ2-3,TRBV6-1,ASSFRGISTDTQY
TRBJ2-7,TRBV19,ASSIVPSDEQY
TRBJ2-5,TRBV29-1,SVDPRGGQETQY
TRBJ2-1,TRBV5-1,ASSLDPDGYNEQF
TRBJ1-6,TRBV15,ATSRDPATGHNSPLH
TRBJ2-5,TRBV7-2,ASSLGPAGAKETQY
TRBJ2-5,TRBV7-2,ASSFSGSGETQY
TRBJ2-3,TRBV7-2,ASSLPTSGSSDTQY
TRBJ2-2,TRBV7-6,ASSLSAQGGTGELF
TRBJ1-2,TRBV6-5,ASRVSATFYGYT
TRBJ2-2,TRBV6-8,ASRSGQGNTGELF
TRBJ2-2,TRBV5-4,ASSLEGLATGELF
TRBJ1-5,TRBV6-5,ASSPEPDGQPQH
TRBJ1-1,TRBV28,ASRGQAANKNTEAF
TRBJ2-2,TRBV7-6,ASSLQGGVRTGELF
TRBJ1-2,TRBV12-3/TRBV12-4,ASSGNYGYT
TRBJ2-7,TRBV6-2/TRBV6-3,ASSRVLAGGPGYEQY
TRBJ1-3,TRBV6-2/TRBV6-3,ASSTGGHAGNTIY
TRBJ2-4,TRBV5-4,ASSFQMRGKNIQY
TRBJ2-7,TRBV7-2,ASSLGAGATYEQY
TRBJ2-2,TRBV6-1,ASSFLAGGGTGELF
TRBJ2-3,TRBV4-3,ASSQWASGIFPDTQY
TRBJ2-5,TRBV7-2,ASSFGGTNY
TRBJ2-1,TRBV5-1,ASSLEGYDEQF
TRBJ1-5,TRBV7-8,ASSLWGRVGDQPQH
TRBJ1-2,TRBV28,ASSLFAGDGYT
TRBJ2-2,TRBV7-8,ASSAGPGTGELF
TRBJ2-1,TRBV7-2,ASRPRPYGYTNEQF
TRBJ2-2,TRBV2,ASNERTTNTGELF
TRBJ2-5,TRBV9,ASTPHPPGEGGTQY
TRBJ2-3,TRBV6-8,ASSSSGPDTQY
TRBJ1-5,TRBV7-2,ASSETPLTVSNQPQH
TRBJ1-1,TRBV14,ASSHGMNTEAF
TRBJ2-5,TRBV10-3,AIRDPGAGQETQY
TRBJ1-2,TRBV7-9,ASSSSTGDGYT
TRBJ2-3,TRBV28,ASTARPRGADTQY
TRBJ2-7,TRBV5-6,ASSFRGQWAYSSEQY
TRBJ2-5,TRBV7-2,ASSLRRGTSGGRGETQY
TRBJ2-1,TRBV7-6,ASRPGGRDRAHNEQF
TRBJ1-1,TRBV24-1,ATSENRVDTEAF
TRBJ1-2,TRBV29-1,SAPTGSNYGYT
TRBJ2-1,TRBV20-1,SARDLGLAGGPEEQF
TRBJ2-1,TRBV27,ASRGRHNEQF
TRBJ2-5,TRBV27,ASSLSWLGQETQY
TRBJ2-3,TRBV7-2,ASRPLGGSTQY
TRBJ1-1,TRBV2,ASSETDRGATEAF